These T cell receptor beta chains were read from a single sample in a study of cytomegalovirus exposure and HLA in healthy donors. Libraries were prepared by immunoSEQ multiplex PCR; TCRdb keeps only in-frame clonotypes and omits some of them. The table has 150,000 or so clones, 60% to 85% seen once; the top ten hold about 12%. Material for sequencing was PBMCs. These receptors originate from a man aged 40-55 years in good health and CMV-seropositive. CDR3s include the opening cysteine and the closing phenylalanine or tryptophan. The D gene is left open where the match is weak. Clone size, where shown, is once, few, many, or a class for clones that have expanded.

cdr3_length,v_call,j_call,d_call,clone_size,cdr3_aa,cdr3_nt
14,TRBV7-3,TRBJ2-2,TRBD1,.,CASSPDRVTGELFF,TGTGCCAGCAGCCCGGACAGGGTCACCGGGGAGCTGTTTTTT
15,TRBV18,TRBJ2-1,TRBD1,.,CASSPRQGTHNEQFF,TGTGCCAGCTCACCACGACAGGGGACCCACAATGAGCAGTTCTTC
12,TRBV11-2,TRBJ1-1,.,.,CASSLDLTEAFF,TGTGCCAGCAGCTTAGACCTCACTGAAGCTTTCTTT
14,TRBV19,TRBJ2-7,.,.,CASSIGWGPDEQYF,TGTGCCAGTAGTATAGGGTGGGGCCCGGACGAGCAGTACTTC
14,TRBV6-4,TRBJ2-1,.,once,CARQPGNKGNEQFF,TGTGCCAGGCAACCCGGGAATAAAGGCAATGAGCAGTTCTTC
14,TRBV9,TRBJ2-1,TRBD2,.,CASSGPLAGGEQFF,TGTGCCAGCAGCGGGCCTCTAGCGGGAGGCGAGCAGTTCTTC
15,TRBV6-5,TRBJ2-5,TRBD1,.,CASSTTGQGRETQYF,TGTGCCAGCAGTACAACCGGACAGGGAAGAGAGACCCAGTACTTC
14,TRBV28,TRBJ2-1,.,.,CASSGAGPYNEQFF,TGTGCCAGCAGTGGCGCGGGTCCCTACAATGAGCAGTTCTTC
17,TRBV4-1,TRBJ1-4,TRBD1,.,CASSQEGGDRANEKLFF,TGCGCCAGCAGCCAAGAAGGGGGGGACAGGGCGAATGAAAAACTGTTTTTT
17,TRBV4-2,TRBJ1-5,.,.,CASSQDGRAIANQPQHF,TGTGCCAGCAGCCAAGATGGCAGGGCCATAGCCAATCAGCCCCAGCATTTT
15,TRBV19,TRBJ2-2,TRBD1,.,CASSRDRGSSGELFF,TGTGCCAGTAGTAGGGACAGGGGAAGCAGCGGGGAGCTGTTTTTT
18,TRBV9,TRBJ2-3,TRBD2,.,CASSAHRVASGPTDTQYF,TGTGCCAGCAGCGCCCACAGGGTGGCTAGCGGGCCCACAGATACGCAGTATTTT
15,TRBV5-4,TRBJ1-3,TRBD1,.,CASSSRDRASNTIYF,TGTGCCAGCAGCTCGCGGGACAGGGCGTCGAACACCATATATTTT
15,TRBV15,TRBJ2-2,.,.,CATSRETRVAGELFF,TGTGCCACCAGCAGGGAGACTAGAGTTGCCGGGGAGCTGTTTTTT
13,TRBV28,TRBJ2-7,TRBD1,.,CASSWTGAYEQYF,TGTGCCAGCAGTTGGACAGGGGCCTACGAGCAGTACTTC
13,TRBV2,TRBJ2-7,.,.,CASSEVMFGEQYF,TGTGCCAGCAGTGAAGTAATGTTCGGCGAGCAGTACTTC
15,TRBV28,TRBJ1-2,.,.,CASSFSGESNYGYTF,TGTGCCAGCAGTTTTAGCGGCGAGTCCAACTATGGCTACACCTTC
14,TRBV6-1,TRBJ2-7,TRBD1,.,CASSADRLSYEQYF,TGTGCCAGCAGTGCGGACAGGCTCTCCTACGAGCAGTACTTC
13,TRBV7-9,TRBJ1-2,TRBD1,few,CASSLGTGEGYTF,TGTGCCAGCAGCCTAGGGACAGGGGAAGGCTACACCTTC
13,TRBV18,TRBJ1-1,.,once,CASSREGDTEAFF,TGTGCCAGCTCAAGGGAGGGGGACACTGAAGCTTTCTTT
15,TRBV4-1,TRBJ2-2,TRBD1,.,CASSPGTANTGELFF,TGCGCCAGCAGCCCCGGGACAGCTAACACCGGGGAGCTGTTTTTT
13,TRBV19,TRBJ2-7,TRBD2,.,CATSGTSLYEQYF,TGTGCCACCTCCGGGACTAGCCTCTACGAGCAGTACTTC
14,TRBV19,TRBJ2-2,.,.,CASSPRGITGELFF,TGTGCCAGTAGTCCCCGCGGAATCACCGGGGAGCTGTTTTTT
15,TRBV4-2,TRBJ1-1,.,.,CASSLYHRANTEAFF,TGTGCCAGCAGCCTGTATCACAGGGCCAACACTGAAGCTTTCTTT
15,TRBV18,TRBJ1-4,TRBD1,.,CASSPRTGYNEKLFF,TGTGCCAGCTCACCCCGGACAGGGTATAATGAAAAACTGTTTTTT
17,TRBV27,TRBJ1-1,.,.,CASSLSIWSQLNTEAFF,TGTGCCAGCAGTTTATCCATATGGAGCCAGCTGAACACTGAAGCTTTCTTT
11,TRBV5-1,TRBJ1-1,.,.,CASSWGSEAFF,TGCGCCAGCAGCTGGGGCTCCGAAGCTTTCTTT
14,TRBV29-1,TRBJ2-1,TRBD2,.,CSTGRASGTGEQFF,TGCAGCACAGGTCGGGCTAGCGGGACCGGTGAGCAGTTCTTC
15,TRBV7-2,TRBJ2-3,TRBD2,.,CASSLAVGSGGLQYF,TGTGCCAGCAGCTTAGCGGTAGGCAGCGGGGGTTTGCAGTATTTT
11,TRBV7-9,TRBJ2-3,.,.,CASSQVDTQYF,TGTGCCAGCAGCCAGGTTGATACGCAGTATTTT
18,TRBV7-6,TRBJ2-3,TRBD2,.,CASSLAPKTSGSTDTQYF,TGTGCCAGCAGCTTAGCCCCTAAGACTAGCGGAAGCACAGATACGCAGTATTTT
13,TRBV5-1,TRBJ1-1,.,once,CASRDPGHKEAFF,TGCGCCAGCAGAGACCCGGGACACAAAGAAGCTTTCTTT
14,TRBV6-5,TRBJ2-3,TRBD2,.,CASSYGGDTDTQYF,TGTGCCAGCAGTTACGGGGGGGACACAGATACGCAGTATTTT
14,TRBV28,TRBJ2-7,.,.,CASTFDRYYYEQYF,TGTGCCAGCACCTTCGACCGATACTACTACGAGCAGTACTTC
13,TRBV10-3,TRBJ2-1,.,.,CATGGGLNNEQFF,TGTGCCACCGGCGGCGGTTTGAACAATGAGCAGTTCTTC
14,TRBV27,TRBJ1-5,.,.,CASSFTSLVQPQHF,TGTGCCAGCAGTTTTACGAGTTTAGTCCAGCCCCAGCATTTT
13,TRBV5-4,TRBJ1-1,.,.,CASSLAGGYEAFF,TGTGCCAGCAGCTTGGCCGGCGGCTATGAAGCTTTCTTT
14,TRBV27,TRBJ1-1,.,.,CASRPVGVNTEAFF,TGTGCCAGCAGGCCGGTAGGAGTCAACACTGAAGCTTTCTTT
15,TRBV10-1,TRBJ2-7,.,few,CASSESGRAPYEQYF,TGCGCCAGCAGTGAGTCCGGCAGGGCCCCCTACGAGCAGTACTTC
13,TRBV2,TRBJ2-1,.,.,CASSPQAWNEQFF,TGTGCCAGCAGCCCCCAGGCGTGGAATGAGCAGTTCTTC
13,TRBV2,TRBJ2-7,TRBD1,.,CASGRDSSYEQYF,TGTGCCAGCGGCCGGGACAGCTCCTACGAGCAGTACTTC
14,TRBV28,TRBJ1-4,.,.,CASSSPPGLGKLFF,TGTGCCAGCAGTTCCCCCCCGGGTTTGGGAAAACTGTTTTTT
14,TRBV30,TRBJ1-2,.,.,CAWSKKLVDYGYTF,TGTGCCTGGAGTAAAAAGCTAGTAGACTATGGCTACACCTTC
17,TRBV5-4,TRBJ2-1,TRBD2,.,CASSASGRVSSYNEQFF,TGTGCCAGCAGCGCTAGCGGGAGAGTGAGCTCCTACAATGAGCAGTTCTTC
15,TRBV6-1,TRBJ1-4,.,.,CASSERGLRDEKLFF,TGTGCCAGCAGTGAAAGGGGGTTGCGGGATGAAAAACTGTTTTTT
14,TRBV2,TRBJ1-2,.,.,CASGDRLSGYGYTF,TGTGCCAGTGGCGACAGACTGTCCGGCTATGGCTACACCTTC
15,TRBV6-5,TRBJ1-3,.,few,CASSLEYYSGNTIYF,TGTGCCAGCAGTTTGGAGTACTACTCTGGAAACACCATATATTTT
11,TRBV10-3,TRBJ2-5,.,few,CATGPPETQYF,TGTGCCACCGGTCCACCCGAGACCCAGTACTTC
14,TRBV5-1,TRBJ1-4,TRBD1,.,CASSLDRGDEKLFF,TGCGCCAGCAGCTTGGACAGGGGTGACGAAAAACTGTTTTTT
14,TRBV7-7,TRBJ2-5,TRBD1,.,CASSPTGGSETQYF,TGTGCCAGCAGCCCGACAGGGGGCTCTGAGACCCAGTACTTC
16,TRBV5-4,TRBJ2-3,.,.,CASSLFDRLYGDTQYF,TGTGCCAGCAGCTTATTCGACAGGCTTTACGGGGATACGCAGTATTTT
16,TRBV9,TRBJ2-5,.,.,CASSVEGGQLQETQYF,TGTGCCAGCAGCGTAGAGGGGGGACAGTTGCAAGAGACCCAGTACTTC
14,TRBV28,TRBJ2-1,.,.,CASSLTSFTDEQFF,TGTGCCAGCAGTTTAACTAGCTTTACCGATGAGCAGTTCTTC
15,TRBV28,TRBJ2-1,.,.,CASSLSRGSYNEQFF,TGTGCCAGCAGTTTATCGAGAGGTTCCTACAATGAGCAGTTCTTC
17,TRBV5-6,TRBJ2-1,TRBD2,.,CASSFKKGGRGSYEQFF,TGTGCCAGCAGCTTTAAGAAAGGCGGGAGGGGAAGCTATGAGCAGTTCTTC
18,TRBV5-1,TRBJ2-3,TRBD2,.,CASSDGGLAGGFTDTQYF,TGCGCCAGCAGCGATGGCGGACTAGCGGGGGGGTTCACAGATACGCAGTATTTT
16,TRBV19,TRBJ2-2,.,.,CASSRRGGTTTGELLF,TGTGCCAGTAGCCGAAGGGGGGGCACGACGACCGGGGAGCTGCTTTTT
14,TRBV7-9,TRBJ2-7,.,.,CASSLQGPSYEQYF,TGTGCCAGCAGCCTACAGGGCCCCTCCTACGAGCAGTACTTC
13,TRBV7-9,TRBJ2-7,TRBD1,.,CASSLDRGYEQYF,TGTGCCAGCAGCCTAGACAGGGGGTACGAGCAGTACTTC